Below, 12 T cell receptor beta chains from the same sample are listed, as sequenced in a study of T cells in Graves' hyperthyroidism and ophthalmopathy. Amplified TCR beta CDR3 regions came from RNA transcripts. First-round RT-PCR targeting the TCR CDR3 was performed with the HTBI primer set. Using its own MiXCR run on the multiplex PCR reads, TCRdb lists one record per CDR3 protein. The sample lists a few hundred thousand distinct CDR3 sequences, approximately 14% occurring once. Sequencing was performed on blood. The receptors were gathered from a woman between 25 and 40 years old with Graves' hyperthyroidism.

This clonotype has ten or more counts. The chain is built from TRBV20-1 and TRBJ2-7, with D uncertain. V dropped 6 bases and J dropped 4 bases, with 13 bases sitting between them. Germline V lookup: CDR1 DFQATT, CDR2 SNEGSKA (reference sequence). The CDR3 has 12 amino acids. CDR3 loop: CSATTFRYEQYF. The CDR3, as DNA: TGCAGTGCCACCACCTTTAGATACGAGCAGTACTTC.

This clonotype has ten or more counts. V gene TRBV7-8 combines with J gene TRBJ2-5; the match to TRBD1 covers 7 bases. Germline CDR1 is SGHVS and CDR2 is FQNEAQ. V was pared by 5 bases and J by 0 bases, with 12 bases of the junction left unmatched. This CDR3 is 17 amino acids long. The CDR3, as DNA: TGTGCCAGCAGCCATCCCCCGGACAGGCCCGACCAAGAGACCCAGTACTTC. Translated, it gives CASSHPPDRPDQETQYF.

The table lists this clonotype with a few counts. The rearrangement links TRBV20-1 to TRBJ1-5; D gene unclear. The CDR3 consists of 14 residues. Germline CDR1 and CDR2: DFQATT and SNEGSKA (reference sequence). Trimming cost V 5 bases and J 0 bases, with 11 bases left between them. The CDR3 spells CSAEDEYSNQPQHF. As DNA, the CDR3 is TGCAGTGCTGAAGACGAGTATAGCAATCAGCCCCAGCATTTT.

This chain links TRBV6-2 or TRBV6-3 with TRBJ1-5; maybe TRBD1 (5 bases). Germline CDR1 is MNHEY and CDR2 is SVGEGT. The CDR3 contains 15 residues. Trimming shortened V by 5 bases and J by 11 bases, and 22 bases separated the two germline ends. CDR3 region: CASSPGAGGVRSQHF. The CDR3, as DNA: TGTGCCAGCAGTCCTGGAGCTGGGGGTGTTCGTTCCCAGCATTTT.

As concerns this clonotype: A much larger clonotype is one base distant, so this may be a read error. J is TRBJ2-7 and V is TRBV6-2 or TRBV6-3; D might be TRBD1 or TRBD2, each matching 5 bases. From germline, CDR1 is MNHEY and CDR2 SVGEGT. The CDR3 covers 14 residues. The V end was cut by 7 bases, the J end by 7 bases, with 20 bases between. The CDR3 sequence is CASTLGRTLEEQYF. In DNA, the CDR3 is TGTGCCAGCACACTGGGACGGACCCTAGAGGAGCAGTACTTC.

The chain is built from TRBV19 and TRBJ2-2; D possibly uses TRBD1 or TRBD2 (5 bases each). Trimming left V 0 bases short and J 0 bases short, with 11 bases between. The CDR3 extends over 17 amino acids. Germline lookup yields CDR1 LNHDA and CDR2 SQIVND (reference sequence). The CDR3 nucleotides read TGTGCCAGTAGTATAGAGGTGGGGGACGCGAACACCGGGGAGCTGTTTTTT. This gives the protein CASSIEVGDANTGELFF.

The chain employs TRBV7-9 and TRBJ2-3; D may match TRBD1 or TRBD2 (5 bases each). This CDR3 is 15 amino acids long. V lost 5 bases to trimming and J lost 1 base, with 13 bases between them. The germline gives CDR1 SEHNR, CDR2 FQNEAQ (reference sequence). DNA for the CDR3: TGTGCCAGCAGCACCCGGGACGGAGGCACAGATACGCAGTATTTT. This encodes CASSTRDGGTDTQYF.

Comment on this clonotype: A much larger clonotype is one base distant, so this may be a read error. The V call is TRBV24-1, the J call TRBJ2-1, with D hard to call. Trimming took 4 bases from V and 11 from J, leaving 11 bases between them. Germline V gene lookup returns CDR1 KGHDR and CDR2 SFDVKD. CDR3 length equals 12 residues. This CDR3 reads CATSDRTSKQFF. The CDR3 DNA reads TGTGCCACCAGTGACCGCACATCCAAGCAGTTCTTC.

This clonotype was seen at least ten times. In DNA, the CDR3 is TGTGCCAGCAGCCAAGGAGTAGCGGGGAAAACCTACGAGCAGTACTTC. Protein: CASSQGVAGKTYEQYF. The chain couples TRBV3-1 to TRBJ2-7, with TRBD2 matching 8 bases. This CDR3 is built from 16 residues. Germline V gene lookup returns CDR1 LGHDT and CDR2 YNNKEL (reference sequence). V dropped 1 base and J dropped 2; count of bases not matched to a gene: 7.

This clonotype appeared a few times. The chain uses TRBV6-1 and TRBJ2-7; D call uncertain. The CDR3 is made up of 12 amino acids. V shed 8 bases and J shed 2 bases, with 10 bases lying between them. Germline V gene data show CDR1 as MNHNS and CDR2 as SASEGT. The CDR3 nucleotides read TGTGCCAGCTCAGCCATCACCTACGAGCAGTACTTC. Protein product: CASSAITYEQYF.

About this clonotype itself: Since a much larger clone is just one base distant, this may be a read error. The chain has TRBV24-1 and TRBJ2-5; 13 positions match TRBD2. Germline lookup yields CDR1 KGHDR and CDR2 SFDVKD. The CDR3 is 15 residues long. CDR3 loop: CAASARTSGRETQYF. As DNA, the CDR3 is TGTGCCGCCAGTGCGAGGACTAGCGGGAGAGAGACCCAGTACTTC.

The CDR3 loop reads CASSRDRGGLAKNIQYF. The CDR3 DNA sequence: TGTGCCAGCAGCCGGGACAGGGGCGGACTAGCCAAAAACATTCAGTACTTC. The chain has TRBV12-3 or TRBV12-4 and TRBJ2-4, with 10 bases aligning to TRBD1. Trimming at V came to 6 bases and at J to 0 bases, leaving 8 bases not matched to a gene. The CDR3 extends over 17 amino acids.